Sequencing of this TCR beta chain was carried out in a study of naive and memory T cell subsets listed by TCRdb under 2017. Looking at the study overall: According to the figure summarizing the samples, there were 10 blood donors, 7 tuberculin skin test biopsies and 3 saline control biopsies. Usually PCR2 was run as a SYBR Green qPCR and stopped at a set threshold, although low-input samples could use end-point PCR (roughly 6 cycles) instead. Skin biopsies were taken from tuberculin skin test sites or from saline-injected control sites and were processed for RNA extraction as described before.

Explained via the paper, the treatment or condition label denotes: skin biopsy from PPD injection site in Mantoux-positive individual. Using 3' ligation of a UMI-containing oligonucleotide to TCR cDNA, the study laid out a robust and sensitive protocol to amplify, sequence and analyze TCRs. Tuberculin skin test biopsies were obtained from sites injected with PPD in individuals who had a positive Mantoux test. Total RNA was treated with RQ1 DNase, without cell sorting, prior to reverse transcription, with an input of about 1 to 1000 ng being targeted. Skin biopsy and whole blood libraries were made to test pipeline robustness in samples where T cells form a minority population. Receptor libraries were prepared by UMI-ligation and nested PCR. The ligated cDNA was amplified in four rounds of PCR with nested alpha and beta constant region primers together with the SP2 primer. For the blood and skin samples, reverse transcription of TCR RNA was done with SuperScript IV along with alpha and beta constant region primers. An oligonucleotide carrying the Illumina SP2 primer and a UMI was ligated to the 3' end of the cDNA by means of T4 RNA ligase 1. To prevent hairpin formation, the 12-nucleotide UMI was made up of two random hexamers with an eight-base spacer between them. From the second PCR onward, TCR alpha and beta chain libraries were processed separately, and dual indexing was applied for multiplexing. After pooling, the indexed libraries were analyzed by capillary electrophoresis and sequenced on either an Illumina MiSeq or NextSeq. PhiX DNA at about 5-8% was spiked into libraries to increase base diversity and improve cluster recognition. On the study's bioinformatics: Demultiplexor pulled UMIs out of read 2, joined the UMIs with the TCR sequence from read 1, and separated reads according to sample indices. V and J genes and V-J junctions were identified by Decombinator, and each TCR was assigned a five-part identifier that included V and J deletions. UMIs were used by Collapsinator to correct sequencing errors and PCR amplification heterogeneity, so that a UMI-based abundance was obtained for each TCR. CDR3Translator converted identifiers to nucleotide sequence, translated to amino acids, and extracted CDR3 regions using terminal motifs. Error-corrected counts of alpha and beta TCRs from blood and skin were compared after being normalized to the amount of input RNA. TCRdb reprocessing: public reads trimmed at Q25 with fastp, clones called with MiXCR, in-frame beta chains kept. Rows are combined by CDR3 protein, so each entry shows the most common genes and DNA. TCRdb's processing, not the authors' own work, is the source of the V and J calls. The sample yields about 30,000 distinct CDR3 sequences; roughly 6.6% were counted once. The ten most abundant clones make up approximately 2.8% of the sample.

The research as a whole found: The potential sensitivity of the RNA-based method to TCR transcript changes with T cell activation and differentiation was acknowledged. The paper did not give details on skin biopsy collection and RNA processing but referred to earlier studies for those details. TCR sequences were reportedly recovered from both types of skin biopsy, with far more TCRs being found at tuberculin skin test sites. The higher numbers of TCRs at tuberculin skin test sites were interpreted as T cell infiltration of a delayed type IV hypersensitivity reaction.

The trim is 1 base for V and 8 bases for J, with a gap of 8 bases between the germline ends. From the cysteine up to the phenylalanine, the CDR3 has a length of 13 residues. The retained sequence is limited to the CDR3, 39 bases, with the frame set at the first base. CDR1 and CDR2, looked up from the germline V gene, are SGHVS and FQNEAQ. The sample holds a few counts of this clonotype. The specificity of this receptor is unknown. Base qualities are not recorded, but no much larger clone differs from it by a single base. Recombination connected TRBV7-8 to TRBJ1-4; TRBD1 is a weak D gene call, 5 bases matching. Sequenced material: skin, taken from a tuberculin skin test site. This receptor was identified in an adult in good health. Here is the DNA: TGTGCCAGCAGCTTAGATGGGGACGAAAAACTGTTTTTT. This codes for CASSLDGDEKLFF.